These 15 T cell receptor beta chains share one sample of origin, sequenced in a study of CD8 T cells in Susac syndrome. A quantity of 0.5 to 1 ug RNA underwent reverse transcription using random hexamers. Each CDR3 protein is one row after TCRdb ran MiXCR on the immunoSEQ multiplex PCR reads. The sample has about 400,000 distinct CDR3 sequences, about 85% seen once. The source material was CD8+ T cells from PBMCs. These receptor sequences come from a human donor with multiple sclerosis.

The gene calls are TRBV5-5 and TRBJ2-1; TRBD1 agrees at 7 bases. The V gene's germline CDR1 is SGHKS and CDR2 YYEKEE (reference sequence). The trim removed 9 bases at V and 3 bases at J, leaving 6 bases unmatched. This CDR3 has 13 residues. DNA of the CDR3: TGTGCCATCCCGGGACAGAACTACAATGAGCAGTTCTTC. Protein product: CAIPGQNYNEQFF.

The CDR3 here is CSARDMTGGTGELFF. In DNA form, the CDR3 reads TGCAGTGCTAGAGATATGACAGGGGGGACCGGGGAGCTGTTTTTT. The rearrangement joins TRBV20-1 to TRBJ2-2, with 9 bases lining up with TRBD1. J gave up 5 bases and V 0 bases, and 4 bases lay outside the gene matches. The germline gives CDR1 DFQATT, CDR2 SNEGSKA (reference sequence). There are 15 residues in the CDR3.

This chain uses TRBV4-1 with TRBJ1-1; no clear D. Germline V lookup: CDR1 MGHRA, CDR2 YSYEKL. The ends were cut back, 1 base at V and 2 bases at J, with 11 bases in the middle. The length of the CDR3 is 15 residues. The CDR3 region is CASSQVSQINTEAFF. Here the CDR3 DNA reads TGCGCCAGCAGCCAAGTATCACAGATTAACACTGAAGCTTTCTTT.

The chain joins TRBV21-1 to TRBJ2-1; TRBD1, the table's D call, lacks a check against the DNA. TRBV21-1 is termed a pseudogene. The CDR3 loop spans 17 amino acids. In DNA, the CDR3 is TGTGCCAGCAGCAAAGCACCTAGGACAGGGGCCAACAATGAGCAGTTCTTC. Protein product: CASSKAPRTGANNEQFF.

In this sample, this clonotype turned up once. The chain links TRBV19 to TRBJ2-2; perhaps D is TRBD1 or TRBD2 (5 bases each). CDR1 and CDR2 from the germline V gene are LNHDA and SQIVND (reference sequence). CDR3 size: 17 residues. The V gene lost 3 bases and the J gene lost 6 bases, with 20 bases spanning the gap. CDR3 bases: TGTGCCAGTAGTATCTACTTAGGGACCCTCTCCGCCGGGGAGCTGTTTTTT. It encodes CASSIYLGTLSAGELFF.

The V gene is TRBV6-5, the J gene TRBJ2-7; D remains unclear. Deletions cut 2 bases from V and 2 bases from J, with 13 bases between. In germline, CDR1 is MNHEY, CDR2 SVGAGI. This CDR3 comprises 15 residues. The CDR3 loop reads CASSYDGGGTYEQYF. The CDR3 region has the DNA TGTGCCAGCAGTTACGATGGCGGCGGTACCTACGAGCAGTACTTC.

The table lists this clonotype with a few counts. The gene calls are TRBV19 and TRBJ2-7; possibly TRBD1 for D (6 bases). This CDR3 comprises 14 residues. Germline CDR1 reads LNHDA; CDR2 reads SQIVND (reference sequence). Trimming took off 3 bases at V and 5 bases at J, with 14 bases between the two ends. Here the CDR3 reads CASSISQGENEQYF. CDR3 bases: TGTGCCAGTAGTATTTCACAGGGTGAAAACGAGCAGTACTTC. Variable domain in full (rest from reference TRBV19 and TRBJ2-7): DGGITQSPKYLFRKEGQNVTLSCEQNLNHDAMYWYRQDPGQGLRLIYYSQIVNDFQKGDIAEGYSVSREKKESFPLTVTSAQKNPTAFYLCASSISQGENEQYFGPGTRLTVT.

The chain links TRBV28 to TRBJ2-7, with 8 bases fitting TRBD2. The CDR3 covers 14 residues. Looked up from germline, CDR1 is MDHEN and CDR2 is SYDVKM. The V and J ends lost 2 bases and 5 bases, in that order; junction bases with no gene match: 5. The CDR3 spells CASSLMTSENEQYF. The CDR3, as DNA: TGTGCCAGCAGTTTAATGACTAGCGAGAACGAGCAGTACTTC. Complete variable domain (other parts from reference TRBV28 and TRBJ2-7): DVKVTQSSRYLVKRTGEKVFLECVQDMDHENMFWYRQDPGLGLRLIYFSYDVKMKEKGDIPEGYSVSREKKERFSLILESASTNQTSMYLCASSLMTSENEQYFGPGTRLTVT.

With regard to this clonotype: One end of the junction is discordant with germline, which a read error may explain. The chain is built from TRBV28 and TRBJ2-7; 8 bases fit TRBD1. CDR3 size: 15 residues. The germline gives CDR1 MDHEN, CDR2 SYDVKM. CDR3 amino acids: CASSLMGQVAYKQYF. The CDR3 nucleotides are TGTGCCAGCAGTCTCATGGGACAGGTGGCCTACAAGCAGTACTTC.

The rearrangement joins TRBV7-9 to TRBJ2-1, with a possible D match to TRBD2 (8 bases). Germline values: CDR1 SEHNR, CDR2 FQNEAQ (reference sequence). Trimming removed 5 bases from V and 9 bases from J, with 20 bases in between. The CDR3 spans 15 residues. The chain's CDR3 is CASSPRDSGDSEQFF. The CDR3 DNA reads TGTGCCAGCAGCCCCCGGGATAGCGGGGACAGTGAGCAGTTCTTC.

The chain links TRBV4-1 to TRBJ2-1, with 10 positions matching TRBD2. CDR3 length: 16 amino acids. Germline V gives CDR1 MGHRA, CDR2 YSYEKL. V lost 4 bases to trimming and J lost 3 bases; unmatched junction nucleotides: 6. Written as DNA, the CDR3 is TGCGCCAGCAGCCGGACGACTAGCGGGTACTACAATGAGCAGTTCTTC. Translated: CASSRTTSGYYNEQFF.

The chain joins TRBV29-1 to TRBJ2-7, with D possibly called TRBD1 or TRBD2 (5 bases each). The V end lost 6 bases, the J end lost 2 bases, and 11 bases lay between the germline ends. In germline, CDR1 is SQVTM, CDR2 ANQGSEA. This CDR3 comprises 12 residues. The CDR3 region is CSVRDGTYEQYF. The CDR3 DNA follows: TGCAGCGTACGGGACGGGACCTACGAGCAGTACTTC.

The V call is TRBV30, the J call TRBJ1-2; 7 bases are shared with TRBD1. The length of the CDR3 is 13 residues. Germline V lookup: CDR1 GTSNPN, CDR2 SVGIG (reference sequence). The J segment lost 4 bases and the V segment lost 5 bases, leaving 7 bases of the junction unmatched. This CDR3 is CAWRDRVTYGYTF. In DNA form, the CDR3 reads TGTGCCTGGCGCGACAGGGTGACCTATGGCTACACCTTC.

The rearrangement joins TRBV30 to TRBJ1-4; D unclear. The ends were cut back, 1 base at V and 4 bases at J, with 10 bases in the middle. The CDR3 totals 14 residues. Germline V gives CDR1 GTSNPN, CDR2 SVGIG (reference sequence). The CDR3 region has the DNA TGTGCCTGGAGTGGTCAGGCACGTAATGAAAAACTGTTTTTT. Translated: CAWSGQARNEKLFF.

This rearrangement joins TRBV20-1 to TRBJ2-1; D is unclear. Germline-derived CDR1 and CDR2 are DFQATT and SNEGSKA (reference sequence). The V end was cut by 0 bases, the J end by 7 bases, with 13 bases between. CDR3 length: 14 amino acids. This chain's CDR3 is CSARDLYEWNEQFF. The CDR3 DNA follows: TGCAGTGCTAGAGATTTGTATGAGTGGAATGAGCAGTTCTTC.